This T cell receptor (beta chain) originates from a study of OX40 agonist ivuxolimab in advanced cancers. Study-wide results and caveats: Some of the lowest clonal expansion was seen in partial responders at 0.1-3.0 mg/kg.

Germline-derived CDR1 and CDR2 are GTSNPN and SVGIG (reference sequence). CDR3 length: 10 residues. Trimming shortened V by 8 bases and J by 5 bases, and 9 bases separated the two germline ends. Measured with immunoSEQ multiplex PCR; TCRdb has only the in-frame clones, and not every one. Of some 70,000 clones in the sample, around 93% were seen once. A word on this clone: Its antigen is undetermined.

The chain couples TRBV30 to TRBJ1-1, with a weak D call TRBD1 (5 bases). The sample was CD4+ or CD8+ T cells sorted from blood, taken in a trial of the OX40 agonist ivuxolimab. The source of this sequence is an adult with an advanced solid tumor such as melanoma, head and neck, liver or kidney cancer. The CDR3 DNA is TGTGCCGTGGGACGGACTGAAGCTTTCTTT. Translation gives CAVGRTEAFF.